Listed below are T cell receptor beta chains from one sample, sequenced in a study of cytomegalovirus exposure and HLA in healthy donors. Only in-frame clones appear in the TCRdb table, and some are missing; sequencing was by immunoSEQ multiplex PCR. The sample has approximately 280,000 clones; 86% are singletons. Sequenced: PBMCs. The receptors were gathered from a man between 35 and 55 years old in good health and CMV-seropositive. The CDR3 runs from the conserved cysteine through the conserved F or W. The order of the fields is V gene, clone size, J gene, D gene, CDR3 DNA, CDR3 protein. D genes are given only for firm matches. Not all rows give a size; the values are once, few, many and, for expanded clones, a class.

>TRBV5-4|NA|TRBJ2-5|NA
TGTGCCAGCAGCGGATCCAGGGGTGGGGAGACCCAGTACTTC
CASSGSRGGETQYF
>TRBV5-4|NA|TRBJ2-7|TRBD1
TGTGCCAGCAGCCTTGGACAGGAATACGAGCAGTACTTC
CASSLGQEYEQYF
>TRBV10-3|NA|TRBJ2-7|NA
TGTGCCATCAGTGAGGTTCAGGATGCCGACGAGCAGTACTTC
CAISEVQDADEQYF
>TRBV6-1|NA|TRBJ1-4|NA
TGTGCCAGCAGCGGACACATTAATGAAAAACTGTTTTTT
CASSGHINEKLFF
>TRBV19|NA|TRBJ2-7|TRBD1
TGTGCCAGTAGATCTGATGGGCAGGGGGCAGGGGAGCAGTACTTC
CASRSDGQGAGEQYF
>TRBV5-1|few|TRBJ1-1|TRBD1
TGCGCCAGCAGCGCGACAGGGTACACTGAAGCTTTCTTT
CASSATGYTEAFF
>TRBV7-9|NA|TRBJ2-7|TRBD1
TGTGCCAGCAGCCTCACAGGGGACGAGCAGTACTTC
CASSLTGDEQYF
>TRBV11-2|NA|TRBJ1-1|NA
TGTGCCAGCAGCTTAAAAACGGGGGGCGCAACTGAAGCTTTCTTT
CASSLKTGGATEAFF
>TRBV7-2|NA|TRBJ2-7|TRBD1
TGTGCCAGCAGCTCCAGACAGGGGGCGGCCGAGCAGTACTTC
CASSSRQGAAEQYF
>TRBV4-1|NA|TRBJ2-2|NA
TGCGCCAGCAGCCAACTTACAGGGAACACCGGGGAGCTGTTTTTT
CASSQLTGNTGELFF
>TRBV7-9|NA|TRBJ2-5|NA
TGTGCCAGCAGCCCCCCGACTCCCCCGAGGGAGACCCAGTACTTC
CASSPPTPPRETQYF
>TRBV5-1|NA|TRBJ2-3|NA
TGCGCCAGCAGCTTGGGCCTAGCGCGACCCTTCCCAGATACGCAGTATTTT
CASSLGLARPFPDTQYF
>TRBV11-2|NA|TRBJ1-2|NA
TGTGCCAGCAGCCTCCGGACGCGGGACTATGGCTACACCTTC
CASSLRTRDYGYTF
>TRBV7-2|NA|TRBJ2-7|NA
TGTGCCAGCAGCTCCGTATCCTACGAGCAGTACTTC
CASSSVSYEQYF
>TRBV5-4|NA|TRBJ1-1|NA
TGTGCCAGCAGCTTCGACAGGTTGAACACTGAAGCTTTCTTT
CASSFDRLNTEAFF
>TRBV27|NA|TRBJ1-2|NA
TGTGCCAGCAGTCCCCGGGGCGGGAAAAGTATCTATGGCTACACCTTC
CASSPRGGKSIYGYTF
>TRBV6-1|NA|TRBJ1-5|NA
TGTGCCAGCAGCCCGACAGGATACAATCAGCCCCAGCATTTT
CASSPTGYNQPQHF
>TRBV6-5|few|TRBJ2-7|NA
TGTGCCAGCAGTTACGCCGGCGAGCAGTACTTC
CASSYAGEQYF
>TRBV19|few|TRBJ1-1|TRBD1
TGTGCCAGTAGTTTCGACAGGGTAACTGAAGCTTTCTTT
CASSFDRVTEAFF
>TRBV7-9|NA|TRBJ1-4|NA
TGTGCCAGCAGACGTGATGAAACGGGTCTGTTTTTT
CASRRDETGLFF
>TRBV19|once|TRBJ2-5|NA
TGTGCCAGTACTTCCGGACAGCCCGGGGAGACCCAGTACTTC
CASTSGQPGETQYF
>TRBV6-5|once|TRBJ2-7|TRBD1
TGTGCCAGCAGTTACGGGGACAGCTACGAGCAGTACTTC
CASSYGDSYEQYF
>TRBV10-2|NA|TRBJ2-7|NA
TGCGCCAGCAGTGGCGCGGAGAAACCCTACGAGCAGTACTTC
CASSGAEKPYEQYF
>TRBV18|NA|TRBJ2-7|NA
TGTGCCAGCTCACCACGCCAGCCCCGGGGGTACGAGCAGTACTTC
CASSPRQPRGYEQYF
>TRBV6-1|NA|TRBJ2-1|TRBD2
TGTGCCAGCACCCTAACGGGGGGCTCCTACAATGAGCAGTTCTTC
CASTLTGGSYNEQFF
>TRBV29-1|few|TRBJ1-1|NA
TGCAGCGTTGGCACAGTCACTGAAGCTTTCTTT
CSVGTVTEAFF
>TRBV28|NA|TRBJ1-6|NA
TGTGCCAGCAGTTTATACCCCAGGGCCAATTCACCCCTCCACTTT
CASSLYPRANSPLHF
>TRBV6-5|NA|TRBJ2-1|NA
TGTGCCAGCAGTCCGACTAGGGACAATGAGCAGTTCTTC
CASSPTRDNEQFF
>TRBV6-5|NA|TRBJ2-3|NA
TGTGCCAGCAGTCGAGGGGGAATCACAGATACGCAGTATTTT
CASSRGGITDTQYF
>TRBV7-7|NA|TRBJ2-2|TRBD2
TGTGCTAGCAGCCCGCGCAGCGGGAGGTACACCGGGGAGCTGTTTTTT
CASSPRSGRYTGELFF
>TRBV7-3|NA|TRBJ1-1|NA
TGTGCCAGCAGCCGAACAGTGAACACTGAAGCTTTCTTT
CASSRTVNTEAFF
>TRBV11-2|NA|TRBJ2-3|NA
TGTGCCAGCAGTCAAAGCGGGTCTACATACACAGATACGCAGTATTTT
CASSQSGSTYTDTQYF
>TRBV5-5|NA|TRBJ2-2|NA
TGTGCCAGCAGCTTGAGGTCAGGACAGACGAACACCGGGGAGCTGTTTTTT
CASSLRSGQTNTGELFF
>TRBV6-5|few|TRBJ1-5|TRBD1
TGTGCCAGCAGAAGGGGGCTAAATCAGCCCCAGCATTTT
CASRRGLNQPQHF
>TRBV28|NA|TRBJ1-4|TRBD1
TGTGCCAGCAGTTCCCCCTCGACAGGGGAGCGTGAAAAACTGTTTTTT
CASSSPSTGEREKLFF
>TRBV28|NA|TRBJ2-7|TRBD1
TGTGCCAGCAGTTTAGACAGGGGTGGCTACGAGCAGTACTTC
CASSLDRGGYEQYF
>TRBV7-3|NA|TRBJ2-1|TRBD1
TGTGCCAGCAGCTTAATAGGTCGCCAGGGGGCCTATGAGCAGTTCTTC
CASSLIGRQGAYEQFF